This T cell receptor (beta chain) was captured by sequencing in a study of blood T cell repertoires in COVID-19. Study background: T cells, B-cell-depleted T cells, or PBMCs supplied cDNA or gDNA.

The length of the CDR3 is 14 residues. The V end was cut by 5 bases, the J end by 2 bases, with 12 bases between. The germline gives CDR1 LNHNV, CDR2 YYDKDF (reference sequence). Participants had their cohort set by participant-reported clinical history. In the study's own analysis: Estimation of nucleated cell counts relied on the amplification of reference gene primers. The data were produced by immunoSEQ multiplex PCR, yet TCRdb's version contains in-frame clones alone and is incomplete. V, J and clone size reflect that table, while D and trimming were determined from the DNA. Of about 300,000 clones listed, 70% to 90% are singletons.

The sample consisted of PBMCs or T cells enriched from blood (not recorded which). This receptor was obtained from a woman in her 30s who had recovered from COVID-19. This chain links TRBV15 with TRBJ1-2; D is uncertain. The CDR3 sequence is CATSSLGRNYGYTF. The CDR3 DNA reads as TGTGCCACCAGCTCCCTGGGCAGGAACTATGGCTACACCTTC.